This TCR beta chain was recorded in a study of cytomegalovirus exposure and HLA in healthy donors. With respect to this clone: Its target is not known.

The CDR3 runs 18 residues. Trimming took 2 bases from V and 3 from J; bases not matched to a gene: 12. CDR1 and CDR2 from the germline V gene are MNHNS and SASEGT. PCR used 60 Vbeta primers and 13 Jbeta primers. Data came from immunoSEQ multiplex PCR; TCRdb stores just in-frame clones and leaves some out. This table has 150,000 to 200,000 clones, under 90% appearing once. Findings of the study overall: In a later analysis, V- and J-gene trimming of beta chains associated with a DCLRE1C missense variant, replicated independently. Analyses of presence and absence presupposed an approximately uniform sequencing depth across donors.

This chain joins TRBV6-1 and TRBJ2-7; 11 bases agree with TRBD2. The TCR was taken from a young man in good health and CMV-seronegative. Sequenced input: PBMCs. The CDR3 bases are TGTGCCAGCAGTGAAATTTGGCTAGCGGGGGGAAAGCACTACGAGCAGTACTTC. Translating gives CASSEIWLAGGKHYEQYF.